Sequencing of this T cell receptor beta chain was carried out in a study of T cell responses to AZD1222 COVID-19 vaccine listed by TCRdb under 2021. With respect to the entire study: A total of 233 trial participants underwent TCR sequencing, of whom about 200 received two doses of AZD1222 and some 26 received two doses of the MenACWY control vaccine. Enrollment into the trials was organized by age into subgroups of 18-55, 56-69 and 70-plus years, and those subgroups contained 148, 28 and 57 TCR-sequenced participants, respectively. General findings and caveats noted by the study authors: Participants were mostly white British, with more females than males. The authors suggested clonal diversity may have been underestimated. No day 14 peak-response samples were available, so repertoires were characterized only after the peak T cell response. Spike-specific TCR breadth and depth rose significantly after two AZD1222 doses compared with day 0 and with MenACWY recipients. Reportedly, close to half of the unique spike-specific TCRs recognized epitopes lying outside the regions that are mutated in the B.1.351 and B.1.1.7 variants. Vaccine-associated CD4 TCRs spanned the whole spike protein, with dominant responses in regions 160-218 and 743-854. In the small 56-69-year group, the increase in depth fell short of significance, most likely because of low power. Only six AZD1222 recipients were SARS-CoV-2 seropositive at baseline, limiting conclusions about previously exposed vaccinees.

Details on this clone: The target of this receptor is not known. Per-base quality was not reported, and no clone a single base away is much larger than it.

The CDR3 regions of human TCRbeta chains were analyzed by immunosequencing. Per the authors' processing: TCRs in the repertoires were matched against a reference library of SARS-CoV-2-specific TCRs that had been generated with the MIRA antigen-specificity platform. Breadth meant the fraction of unique TCRs that were SARS-CoV-2-associated, whereas depth meant the fraction of total T cells that were SARS-CoV-2-associated. Using the MIRA data, each spike-specific TCR was assigned both to the spike region to which the TCR was reactive and to a CD4 or CD8 class. Log10-transformed breadth and depth values were compared by one-way ANOVA with Sidak's multiple comparisons tests. TCRdb retrieved this table from immuneACCESS and kept in-frame rearrangements only. Not all clones are present; in checked studies, unresolved V genes account for under half, and no reason is known for the remainder. Clonal size and the V and J genes are those of that table, whereas D and trimming came from the DNA. Counted in this sample were about 160,000 clones; roughly 94% of them appeared once. Of the sample, about 4% falls within the top ten clones.

The meaning of the sample's time point label: baseline before first vaccination. Per the publication, the treatment or condition label means: meningococcal conjugate vaccine given as trial control. Vaccinee samples were obtained from the UK trials COV001 and COV002, which included a single-blind randomized controlled phase 2/3 trial of AZD1222 (ChAdOx1 nCoV-19) in healthy adults. For TCRbeta chain sequencing, PBMC samples were collected from trial participants at day 0 and at day 28 after the second dose. Reading from cysteine to phenylalanine, the CDR3 counts 13 amino acids. Left in the record is the CDR3 DNA by itself, 39 bases read in frame from the first base. V and J are truncated by 4 bases and 0 bases respectively, leaving an intervening sequence of 6 bases.

The receptor comes from an adult in good health. This sample comprised peripheral blood, obtained on day 0 of MenACWY control vaccination. The V and J genes are TRBV12-3 or TRBV12-4 and TRBJ1-2; the D gene remains uncertain. The CDR3 region has the sequence CASSSMANYGYTF. The sequenced DNA is TGTGCCAGCAGTTCTATGGCTAACTATGGCTACACCTTC.